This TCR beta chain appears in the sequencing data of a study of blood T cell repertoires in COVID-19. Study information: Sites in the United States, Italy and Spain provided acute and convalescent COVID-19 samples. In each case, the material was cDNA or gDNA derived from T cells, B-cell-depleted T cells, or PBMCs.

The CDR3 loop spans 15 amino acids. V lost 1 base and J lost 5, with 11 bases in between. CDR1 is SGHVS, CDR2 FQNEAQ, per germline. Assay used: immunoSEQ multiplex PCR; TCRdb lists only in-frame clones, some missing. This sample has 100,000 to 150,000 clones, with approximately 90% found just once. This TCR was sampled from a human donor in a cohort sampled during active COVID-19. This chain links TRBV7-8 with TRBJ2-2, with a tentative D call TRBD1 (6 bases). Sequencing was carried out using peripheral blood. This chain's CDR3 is CASSLVGAGTGELFF. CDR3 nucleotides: TGTGCCAGCAGCTTAGTGGGGGCCGGAACCGGGGAGCTGTTTTTT.